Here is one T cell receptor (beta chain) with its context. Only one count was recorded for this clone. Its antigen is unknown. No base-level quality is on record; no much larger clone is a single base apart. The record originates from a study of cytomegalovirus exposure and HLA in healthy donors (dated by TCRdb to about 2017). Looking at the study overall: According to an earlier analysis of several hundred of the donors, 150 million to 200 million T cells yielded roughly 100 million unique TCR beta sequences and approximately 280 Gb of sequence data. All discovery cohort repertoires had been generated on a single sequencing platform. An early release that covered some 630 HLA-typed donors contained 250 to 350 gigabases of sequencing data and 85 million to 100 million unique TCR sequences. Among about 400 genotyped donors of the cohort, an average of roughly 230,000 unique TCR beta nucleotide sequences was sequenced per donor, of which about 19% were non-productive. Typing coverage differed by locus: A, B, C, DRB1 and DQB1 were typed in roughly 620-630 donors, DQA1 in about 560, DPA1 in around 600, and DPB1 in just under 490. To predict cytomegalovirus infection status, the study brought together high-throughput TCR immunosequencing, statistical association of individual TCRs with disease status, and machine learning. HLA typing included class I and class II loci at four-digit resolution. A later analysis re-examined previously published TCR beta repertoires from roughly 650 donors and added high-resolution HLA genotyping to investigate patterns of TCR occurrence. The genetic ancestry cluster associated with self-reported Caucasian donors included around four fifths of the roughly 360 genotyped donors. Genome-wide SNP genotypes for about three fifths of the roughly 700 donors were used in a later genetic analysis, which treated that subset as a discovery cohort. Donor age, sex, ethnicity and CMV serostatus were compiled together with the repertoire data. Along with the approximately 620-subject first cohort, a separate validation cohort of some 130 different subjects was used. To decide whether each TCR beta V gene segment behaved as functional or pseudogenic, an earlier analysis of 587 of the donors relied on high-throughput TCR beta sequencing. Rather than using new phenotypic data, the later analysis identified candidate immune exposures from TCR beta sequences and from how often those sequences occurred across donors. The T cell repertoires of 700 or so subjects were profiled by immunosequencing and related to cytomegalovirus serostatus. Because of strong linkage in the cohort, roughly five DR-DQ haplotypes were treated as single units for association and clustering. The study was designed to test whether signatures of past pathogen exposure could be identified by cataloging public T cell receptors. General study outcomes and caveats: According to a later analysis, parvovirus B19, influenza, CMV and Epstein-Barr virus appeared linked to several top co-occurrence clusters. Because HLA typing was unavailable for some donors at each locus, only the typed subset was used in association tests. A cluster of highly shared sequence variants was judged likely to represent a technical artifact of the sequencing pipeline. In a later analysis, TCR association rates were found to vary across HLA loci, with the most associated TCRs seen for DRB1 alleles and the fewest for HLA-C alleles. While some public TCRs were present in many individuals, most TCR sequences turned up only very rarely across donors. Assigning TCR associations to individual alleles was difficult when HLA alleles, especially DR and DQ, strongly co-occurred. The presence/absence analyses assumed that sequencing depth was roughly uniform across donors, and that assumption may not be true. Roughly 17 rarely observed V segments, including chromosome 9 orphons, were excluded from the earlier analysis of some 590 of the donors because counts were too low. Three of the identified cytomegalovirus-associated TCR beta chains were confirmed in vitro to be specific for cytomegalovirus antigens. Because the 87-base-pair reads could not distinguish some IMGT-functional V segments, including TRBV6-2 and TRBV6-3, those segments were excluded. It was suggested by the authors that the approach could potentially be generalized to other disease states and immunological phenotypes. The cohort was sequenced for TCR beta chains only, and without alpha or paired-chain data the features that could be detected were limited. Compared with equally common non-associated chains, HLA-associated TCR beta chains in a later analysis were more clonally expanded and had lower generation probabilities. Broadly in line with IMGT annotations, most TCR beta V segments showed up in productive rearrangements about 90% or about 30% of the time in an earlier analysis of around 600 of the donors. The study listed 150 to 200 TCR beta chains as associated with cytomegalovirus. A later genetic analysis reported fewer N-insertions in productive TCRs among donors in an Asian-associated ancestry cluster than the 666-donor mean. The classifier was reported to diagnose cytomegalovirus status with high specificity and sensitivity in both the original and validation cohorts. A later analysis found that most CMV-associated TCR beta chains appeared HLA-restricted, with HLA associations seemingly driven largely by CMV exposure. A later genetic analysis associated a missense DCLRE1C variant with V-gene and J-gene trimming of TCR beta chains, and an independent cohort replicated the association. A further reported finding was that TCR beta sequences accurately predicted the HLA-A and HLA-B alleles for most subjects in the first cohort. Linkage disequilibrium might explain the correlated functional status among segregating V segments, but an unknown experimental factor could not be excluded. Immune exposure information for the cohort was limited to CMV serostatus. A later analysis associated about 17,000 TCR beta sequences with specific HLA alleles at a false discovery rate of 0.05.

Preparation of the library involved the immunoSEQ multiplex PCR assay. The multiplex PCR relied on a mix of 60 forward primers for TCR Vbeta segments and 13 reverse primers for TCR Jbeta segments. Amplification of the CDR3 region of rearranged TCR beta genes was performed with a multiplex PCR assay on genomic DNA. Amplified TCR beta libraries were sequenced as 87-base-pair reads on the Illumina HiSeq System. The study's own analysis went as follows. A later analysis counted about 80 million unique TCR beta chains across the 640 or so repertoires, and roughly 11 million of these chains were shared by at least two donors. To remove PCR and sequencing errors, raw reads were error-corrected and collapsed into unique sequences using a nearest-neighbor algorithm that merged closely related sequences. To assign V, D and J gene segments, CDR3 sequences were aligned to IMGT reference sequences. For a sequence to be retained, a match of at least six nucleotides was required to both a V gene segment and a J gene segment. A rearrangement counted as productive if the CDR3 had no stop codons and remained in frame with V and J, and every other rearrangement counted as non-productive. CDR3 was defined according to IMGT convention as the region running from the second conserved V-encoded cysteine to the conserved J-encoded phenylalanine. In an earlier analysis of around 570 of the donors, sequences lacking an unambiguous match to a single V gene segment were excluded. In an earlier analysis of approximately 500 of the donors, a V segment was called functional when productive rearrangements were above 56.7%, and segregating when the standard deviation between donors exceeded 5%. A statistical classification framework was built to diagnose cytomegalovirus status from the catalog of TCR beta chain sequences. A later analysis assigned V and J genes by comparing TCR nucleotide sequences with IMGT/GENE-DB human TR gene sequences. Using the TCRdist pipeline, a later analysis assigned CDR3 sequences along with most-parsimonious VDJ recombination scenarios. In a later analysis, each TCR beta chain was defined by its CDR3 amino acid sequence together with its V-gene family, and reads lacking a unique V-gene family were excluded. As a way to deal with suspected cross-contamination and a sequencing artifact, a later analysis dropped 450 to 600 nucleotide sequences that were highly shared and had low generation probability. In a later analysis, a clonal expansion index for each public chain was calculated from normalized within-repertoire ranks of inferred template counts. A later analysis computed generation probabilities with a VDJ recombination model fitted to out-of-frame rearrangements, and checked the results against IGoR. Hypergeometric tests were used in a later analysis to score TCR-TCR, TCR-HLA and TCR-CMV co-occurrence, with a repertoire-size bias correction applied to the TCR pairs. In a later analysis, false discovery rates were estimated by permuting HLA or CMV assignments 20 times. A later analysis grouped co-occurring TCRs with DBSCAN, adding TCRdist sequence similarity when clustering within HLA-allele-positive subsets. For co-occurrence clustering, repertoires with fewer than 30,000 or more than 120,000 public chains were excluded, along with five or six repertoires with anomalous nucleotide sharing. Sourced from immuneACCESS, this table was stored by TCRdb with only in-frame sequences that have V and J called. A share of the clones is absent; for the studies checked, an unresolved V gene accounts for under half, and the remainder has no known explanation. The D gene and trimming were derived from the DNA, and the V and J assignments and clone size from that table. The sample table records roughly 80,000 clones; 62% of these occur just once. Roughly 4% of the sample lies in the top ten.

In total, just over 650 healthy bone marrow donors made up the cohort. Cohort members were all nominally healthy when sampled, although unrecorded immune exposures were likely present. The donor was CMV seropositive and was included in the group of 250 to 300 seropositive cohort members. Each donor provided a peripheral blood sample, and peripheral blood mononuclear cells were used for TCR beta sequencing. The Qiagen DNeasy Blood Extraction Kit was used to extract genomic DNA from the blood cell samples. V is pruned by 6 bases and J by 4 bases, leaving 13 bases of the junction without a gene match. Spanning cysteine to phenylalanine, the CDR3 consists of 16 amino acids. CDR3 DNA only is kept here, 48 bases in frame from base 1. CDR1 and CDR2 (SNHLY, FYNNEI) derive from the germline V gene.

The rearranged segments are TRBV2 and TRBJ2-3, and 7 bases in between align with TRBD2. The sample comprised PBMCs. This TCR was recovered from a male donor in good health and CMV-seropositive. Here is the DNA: TGTGCCAGCAGCGCAAGACTAGCTGCCGGCGCAGATACGCAGTATTTT. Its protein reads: CASSARLAAGADTQYF.